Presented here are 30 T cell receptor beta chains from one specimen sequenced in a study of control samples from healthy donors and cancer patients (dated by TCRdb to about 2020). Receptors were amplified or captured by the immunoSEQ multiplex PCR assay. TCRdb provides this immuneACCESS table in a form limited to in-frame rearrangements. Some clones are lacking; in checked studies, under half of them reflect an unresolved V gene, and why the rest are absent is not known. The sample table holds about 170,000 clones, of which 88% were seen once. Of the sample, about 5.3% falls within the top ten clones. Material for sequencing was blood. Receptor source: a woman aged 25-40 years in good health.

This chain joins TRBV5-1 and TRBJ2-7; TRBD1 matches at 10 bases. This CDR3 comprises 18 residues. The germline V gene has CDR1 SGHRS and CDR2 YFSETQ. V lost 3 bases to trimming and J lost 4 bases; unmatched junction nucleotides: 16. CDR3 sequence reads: CASSWTPGQGQRRYEQYF. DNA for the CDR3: TGCGCCAGCAGCTGGACTCCGGGACAGGGGCAACGCCGTTACGAGCAGTACTTC.

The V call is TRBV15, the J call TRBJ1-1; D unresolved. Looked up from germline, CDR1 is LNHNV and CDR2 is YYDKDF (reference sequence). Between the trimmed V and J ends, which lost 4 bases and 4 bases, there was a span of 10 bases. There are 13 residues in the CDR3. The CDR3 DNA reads TGTGCCACCAGCAATAGGATAGGCACTGAAGCTTTCTTT. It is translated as CATSNRIGTEAFF.

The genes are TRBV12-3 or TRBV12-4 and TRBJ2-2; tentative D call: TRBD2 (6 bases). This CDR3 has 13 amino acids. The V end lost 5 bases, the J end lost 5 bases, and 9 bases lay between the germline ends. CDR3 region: CASSPTRTGELFF. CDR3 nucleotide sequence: TGTGCCAGCAGTCCGACTAGAACCGGGGAGCTGTTTTTT.

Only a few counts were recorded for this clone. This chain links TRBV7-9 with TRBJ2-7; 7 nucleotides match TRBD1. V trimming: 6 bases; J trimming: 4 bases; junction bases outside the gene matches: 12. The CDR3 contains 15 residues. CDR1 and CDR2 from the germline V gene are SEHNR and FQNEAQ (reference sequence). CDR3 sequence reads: CASSLEGALSYEQYF. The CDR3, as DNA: TGTGCCAGCAGTCTCGAGGGGGCTCTAAGTTACGAGCAGTACTTC.

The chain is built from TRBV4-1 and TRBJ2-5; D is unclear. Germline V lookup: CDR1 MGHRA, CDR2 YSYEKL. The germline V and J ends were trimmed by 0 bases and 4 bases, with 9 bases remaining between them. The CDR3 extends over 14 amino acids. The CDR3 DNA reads TGCGCCAGCAGCCAAGAAACGTCCGGAGAGACCCAGTACTTC. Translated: CASSQETSGETQYF.

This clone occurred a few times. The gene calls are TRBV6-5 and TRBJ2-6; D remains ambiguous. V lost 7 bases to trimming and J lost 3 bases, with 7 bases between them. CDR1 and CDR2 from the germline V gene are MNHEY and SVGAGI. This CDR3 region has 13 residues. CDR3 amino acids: CASTMGGANVLTF. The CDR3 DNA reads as TGTGCCAGCACCATGGGTGGGGCCAACGTCCTGACTTTC.

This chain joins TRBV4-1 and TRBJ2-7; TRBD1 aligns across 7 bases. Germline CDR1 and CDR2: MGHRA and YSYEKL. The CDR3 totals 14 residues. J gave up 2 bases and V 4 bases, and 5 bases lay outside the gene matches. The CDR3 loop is CASSPAGQAYEQYF. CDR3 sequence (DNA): TGCGCCAGCAGCCCCGCCGGACAGGCCTACGAGCAGTACTTC.

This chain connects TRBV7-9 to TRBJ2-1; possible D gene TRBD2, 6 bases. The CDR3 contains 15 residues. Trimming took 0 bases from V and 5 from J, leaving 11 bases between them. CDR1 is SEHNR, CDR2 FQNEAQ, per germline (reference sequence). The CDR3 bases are TGTGCCAGCAGCTTAGCGCCTAGCGCGAACAATGAGCAGTTCTTC. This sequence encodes CASSLAPSANNEQFF.

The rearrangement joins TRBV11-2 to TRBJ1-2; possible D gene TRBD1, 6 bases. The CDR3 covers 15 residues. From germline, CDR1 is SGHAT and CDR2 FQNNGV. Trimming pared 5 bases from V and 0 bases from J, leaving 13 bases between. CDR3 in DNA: TGTGCCAGCAGCACCCTAGGGACAACTAACTATGGCTACACCTTC. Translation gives CASSTLGTTNYGYTF. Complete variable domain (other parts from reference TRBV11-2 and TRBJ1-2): EAGVAQSPRYKIIEKRQSVAFWCNPISGHATLYWYQQILGQGPKLLIQFQNNGVVDDSQLPKDRFSAERLKGVDSTLKIQPAKLEDSAVYLCASSTLGTTNYGYTFGSGTRLTVV.

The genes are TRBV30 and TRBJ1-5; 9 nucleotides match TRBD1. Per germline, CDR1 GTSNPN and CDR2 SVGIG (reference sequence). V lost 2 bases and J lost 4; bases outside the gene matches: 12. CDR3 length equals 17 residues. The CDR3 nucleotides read TGTGCCTGGAGTTACGGTTCCGGGACAGGGAGAAATCAGCCCCAGCATTTT. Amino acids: CAWSYGSGTGRNQPQHF.

CDR3 residues: CASSQVLRDQETQYF. In nucleotides, the CDR3 is TGCGCCAGCAGCCAAGTTTTGCGCGACCAAGAGACCCAGTACTTC. This chain uses TRBV4-1 with TRBJ2-5, with D uncertain. The CDR3 contains 15 residues. The V end lost 1 base, the J end lost 0 bases, and 9 bases lay between the germline ends. Germline CDR1 and CDR2: MGHRA and YSYEKL.

The CDR3 protein is CASSQGLYGNEQFF. The CDR3 nucleotides read TGCGCCAGCAGCCAGGGACTTTACGGCAATGAGCAGTTCTTC. This chain connects TRBV4-1 to TRBJ2-1; D is possibly TRBD2 (6 bases). Germline assignment: CDR1 MGHRA and CDR2 YSYEKL. V was clipped by 3 bases and J by 6 bases, with 12 bases between them. The CDR3 runs 14 residues.

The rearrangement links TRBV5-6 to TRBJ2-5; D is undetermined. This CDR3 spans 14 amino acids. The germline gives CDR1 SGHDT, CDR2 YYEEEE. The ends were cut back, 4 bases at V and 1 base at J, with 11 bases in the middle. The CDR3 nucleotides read TGTGCCAGCAGCGCACAGATACTCCAAGAGACCCAGTACTTC. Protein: CASSAQILQETQYF.

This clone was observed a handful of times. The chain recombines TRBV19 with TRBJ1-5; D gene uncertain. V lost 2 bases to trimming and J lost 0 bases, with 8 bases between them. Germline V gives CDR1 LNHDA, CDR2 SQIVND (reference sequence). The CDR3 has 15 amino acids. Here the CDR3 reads CASSIQTTSNQPQHF. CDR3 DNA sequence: TGTGCCAGTAGTATACAGACCACTAGCAATCAGCCCCAGCATTTT. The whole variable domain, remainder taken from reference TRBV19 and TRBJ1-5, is DGGITQSPKYLFRKEGQNVTLSCEQNLNHDAMYWYRQDPGQGLRLIYYSQIVNDFQKGDIAEGYSVSREKKESFPLTVTSAQKNPTAFYLCASSIQTTSNQPQHFGDGTRLSIL.

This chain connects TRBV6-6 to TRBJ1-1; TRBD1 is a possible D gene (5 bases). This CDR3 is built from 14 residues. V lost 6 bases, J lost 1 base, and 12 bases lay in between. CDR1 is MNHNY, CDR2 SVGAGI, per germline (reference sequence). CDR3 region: CASRSPGENTEAFF. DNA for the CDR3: TGTGCCAGCAGAAGCCCGGGGGAGAACACTGAAGCTTTCTTT.

The CDR3 loop reads CASSPPGPGNEQFF. DNA for the CDR3: TGTGCCAGCAGTCCCCCGGGACCAGGGAATGAGCAGTTCTTC. The V gene is TRBV2, the J gene TRBJ2-1; the D gene could be TRBD1 or TRBD2 (5 bases each). Germline V gene lookup returns CDR1 SNHLY and CDR2 FYNNEI. V shed 5 bases and J shed 7 bases, with 15 bases lying between them. The CDR3 runs 14 residues.

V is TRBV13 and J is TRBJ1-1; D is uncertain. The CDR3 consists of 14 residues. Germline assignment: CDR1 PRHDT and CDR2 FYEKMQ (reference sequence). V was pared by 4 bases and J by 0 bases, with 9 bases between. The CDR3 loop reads CASSSEGMNTEAFF. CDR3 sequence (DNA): TGTGCCAGCAGCTCCGAGGGTATGAACACTGAAGCTTTCTTT.

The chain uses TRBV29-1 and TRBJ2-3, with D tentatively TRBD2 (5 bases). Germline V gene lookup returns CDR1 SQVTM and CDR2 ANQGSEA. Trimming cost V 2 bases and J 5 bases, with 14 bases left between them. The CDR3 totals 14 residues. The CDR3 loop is CSVEPGIEGDTQYF. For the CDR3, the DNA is TGCAGCGTTGAACCGGGTATTGAGGGAGATACGCAGTATTTT.

The CDR3 here is CASSPGTGRDTEAFF. DNA of the CDR3: TGTGCCAGTAGTCCAGGGACAGGGAGGGACACTGAAGCTTTCTTT. The chain combines TRBV19 with TRBJ1-1; 9 nucleotides align to TRBD1. The trim removed 5 bases at V and 3 bases at J, leaving 7 bases unmatched. The CDR3 spans 15 residues. Germline V CDR1 and CDR2: LNHDA, SQIVND (reference sequence).

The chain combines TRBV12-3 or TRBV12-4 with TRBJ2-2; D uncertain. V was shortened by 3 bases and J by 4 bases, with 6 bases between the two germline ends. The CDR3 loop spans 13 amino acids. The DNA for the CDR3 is TGTGCCAGCAGTTTCACCCGCACCGGGGAGCTGTTTTTT. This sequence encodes CASSFTRTGELFF.

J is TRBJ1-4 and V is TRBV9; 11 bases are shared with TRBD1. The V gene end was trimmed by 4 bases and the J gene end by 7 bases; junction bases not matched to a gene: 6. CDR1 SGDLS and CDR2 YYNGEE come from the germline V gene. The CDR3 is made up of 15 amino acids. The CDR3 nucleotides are TGTGCCAGCAGCCTCCGGACAGGGGGCCGTGAAAAACTGTTTTTT. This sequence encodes CASSLRTGGREKLFF. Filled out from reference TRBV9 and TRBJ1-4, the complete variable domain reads DSGVTQTPKHLITATGQRVTLRCSPRSGDLSVYWYQQSLDQGLQFLIQYYNGEERAKGNILERFSAQQFPDLHSELNLSSLELGDSALYFCASSLRTGGREKLFFGSGTQLSVL.

The CDR3 is CATSRRQGGTDTQYF. CDR3 in DNA: TGTGCCACCAGCAGGAGACAGGGGGGCACAGATACGCAGTATTTT. The rearrangement joins TRBV15 to TRBJ2-3; the match to TRBD1 covers 9 bases. Germline V lookup: CDR1 LNHNV, CDR2 YYDKDF (reference sequence). This CDR3 region has 15 residues. V shed 3 bases, J shed 1 base, and the junction held 2 bases outside the gene matches.

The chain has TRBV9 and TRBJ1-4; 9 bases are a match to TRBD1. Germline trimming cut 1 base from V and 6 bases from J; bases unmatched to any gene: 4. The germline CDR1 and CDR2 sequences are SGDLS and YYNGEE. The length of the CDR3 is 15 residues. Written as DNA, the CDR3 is TGTGCCAGCAGCGTAACCGGGACAGGGTATGAAAAACTGTTTTTT. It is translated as CASSVTGTGYEKLFF. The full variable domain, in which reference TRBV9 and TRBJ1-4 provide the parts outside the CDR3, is DSGVTQTPKHLITATGQRVTLRCSPRSGDLSVYWYQQSLDQGLQFLIQYYNGEERAKGNILERFSAQQFPDLHSELNLSSLELGDSALYFCASSVTGTGYEKLFFGSGTQLSVL.

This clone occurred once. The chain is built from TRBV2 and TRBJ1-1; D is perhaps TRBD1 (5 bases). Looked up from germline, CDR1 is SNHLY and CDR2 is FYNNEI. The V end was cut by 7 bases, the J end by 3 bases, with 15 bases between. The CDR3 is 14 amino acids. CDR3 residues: CASTRDRRYTEAFF. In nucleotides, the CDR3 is TGTGCCAGCACCCGAGACAGACGATACACTGAAGCTTTCTTT.

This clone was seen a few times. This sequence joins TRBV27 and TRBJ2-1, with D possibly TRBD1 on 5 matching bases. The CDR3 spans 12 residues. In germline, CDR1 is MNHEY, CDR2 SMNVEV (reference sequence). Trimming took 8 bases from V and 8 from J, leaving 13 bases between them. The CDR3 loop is CASGHGGDEQFF. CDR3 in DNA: TGTGCCAGCGGACATGGTGGCGATGAGCAGTTCTTC.

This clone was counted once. The CDR3 nucleotides read TGTGCCAGCTCGGGAGCAGGGGGCGTTTTAGATACGCAGTATTTT. Protein product: CASSGAGGVLDTQYF. V usage is TRBV28 and J usage is TRBJ2-3; 8 positions agree with TRBD1. This CDR3 has 15 amino acids. CDR1 MDHEN and CDR2 SYDVKM come from the germline V gene. Unmatched junction bases numbered 12, after V lost 8 bases and J lost 5 bases.

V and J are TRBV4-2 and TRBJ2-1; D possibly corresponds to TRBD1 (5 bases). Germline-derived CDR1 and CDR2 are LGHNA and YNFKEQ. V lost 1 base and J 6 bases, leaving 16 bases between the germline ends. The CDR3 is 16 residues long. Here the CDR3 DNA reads TGTGCCAGCAGCCAAGTTGGGGCAGTCGAAGTCAATGAGCAGTTCTTC. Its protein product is CASSQVGAVEVNEQFF.

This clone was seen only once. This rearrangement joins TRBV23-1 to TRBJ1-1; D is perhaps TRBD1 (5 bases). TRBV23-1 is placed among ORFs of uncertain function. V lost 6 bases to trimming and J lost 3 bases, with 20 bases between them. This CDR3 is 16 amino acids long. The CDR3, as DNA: TGCGCCAGCAGGCTTAGCAGGGCGAATGGAGACACTGAAGCTTTCTTT. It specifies CASRLSRANGDTEAFF.

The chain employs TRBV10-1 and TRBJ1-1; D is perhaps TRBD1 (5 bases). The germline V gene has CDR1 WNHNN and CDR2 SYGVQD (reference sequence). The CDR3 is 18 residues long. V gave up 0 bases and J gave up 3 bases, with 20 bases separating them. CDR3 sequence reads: CASSESRASWRGDTEAFF. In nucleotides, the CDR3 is TGCGCCAGCAGTGAGTCCCGAGCTTCATGGAGGGGAGACACTGAAGCTTTCTTT.

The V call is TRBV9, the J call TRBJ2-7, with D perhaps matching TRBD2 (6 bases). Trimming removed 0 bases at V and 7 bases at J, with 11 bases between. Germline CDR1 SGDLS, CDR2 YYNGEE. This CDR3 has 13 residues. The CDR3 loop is CASSVGISGEQYF. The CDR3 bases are TGTGCCAGCAGCGTAGGTATAAGCGGGGAGCAGTACTTC. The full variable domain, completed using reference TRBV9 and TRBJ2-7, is DSGVTQTPKHLITATGQRVTLRCSPRSGDLSVYWYQQSLDQGLQFLIQYYNGEERAKGNILERFSAQQFPDLHSELNLSSLELGDSALYFCASSVGISGEQYFGPGTRLTVT.